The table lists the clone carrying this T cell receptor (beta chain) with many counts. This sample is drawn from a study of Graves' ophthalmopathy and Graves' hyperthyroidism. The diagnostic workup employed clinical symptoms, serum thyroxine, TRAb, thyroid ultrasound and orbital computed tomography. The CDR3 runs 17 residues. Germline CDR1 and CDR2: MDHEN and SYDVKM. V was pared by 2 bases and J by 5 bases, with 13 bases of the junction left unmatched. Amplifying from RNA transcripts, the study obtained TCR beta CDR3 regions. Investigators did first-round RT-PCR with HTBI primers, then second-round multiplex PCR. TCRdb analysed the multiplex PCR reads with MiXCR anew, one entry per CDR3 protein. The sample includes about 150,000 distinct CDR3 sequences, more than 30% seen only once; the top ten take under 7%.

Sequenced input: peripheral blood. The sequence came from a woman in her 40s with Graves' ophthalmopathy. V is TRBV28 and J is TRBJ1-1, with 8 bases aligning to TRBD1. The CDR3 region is CASSLSQGASFATEAFF. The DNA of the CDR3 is TGTGCCAGCAGTTTAAGCCAGGGGGCTTCTTTTGCGACTGAAGCTTTCTTT.